This T cell receptor beta chain originates from a study of blood T cells in healthy people across ages. This clonotype occurred a few times. Germline V gene sequence: CDR1 SGHAT, CDR2 FQNNGV. The CDR3 has 13 residues. V lost 3 bases and J lost 8, with 13 bases in between. A J-beta primer mix and a sample-barcoded 5' primer were used in a second PCR of about 7 to 12 cycles. Each cDNA molecule was tagged by a template-switch adaptor that had 12 random nucleotides. Each CDR3 protein gets one entry after TCRdb re-called the 5' RACE reads with MiXCR. This table has roughly 1.7 million distinct CDR3 sequences, about 32% appearing once.

The J gene is TRBJ1-2, the V gene TRBV11-2; D might be TRBD1 (5 bases). The source material was blood. This sequence originates from a woman under 40 in good health. Written as DNA, the CDR3 is TGTGCCAGCAGCTTCAGACAGACGGACGGCTACACCTTC. Amino acids: CASSFRQTDGYTF.